This TCR beta chain was captured by sequencing in a study of blood T cell repertoires in COVID-19 (dated by TCRdb to 2018 to 2020). Context from the whole study: Collaborator samples came from the United States, Italy and Spain and covered acute and convalescent phases of COVID-19. Where available, HLA class I and class II types were obtained from metadata supplied by the sample provider rather than from assay-based typing. The samples were drawn from the first 160 participants of the ongoing ImmuneRACE study and from 1,254 subjects provided by 6 global collaborators. A freely available public database, intended as a resource for researchers studying the immune response to SARS-CoV-2, is where the repertoires were released. The dataset comprised deeply sampled blood TCRbeta repertoires from subjects exposed to, actively infected with, or recovered from COVID-19. The material from the prospective study consisted of cDNA or gDNA derived from T cells, B-cell-depleted T cells, or PBMCs. Nearly every sample came with metadata listing a de-identified subject ID, COVID-19 status, age in years and sex.

The germline V and J ends show losses of 6 bases and 5 bases respectively, and no gene match explains 13 bases of the junction. From its cysteine to its phenylalanine, the CDR3 spans 15 amino acids. This entry keeps only the CDR3 DNA: 45 bases, framed from base 1. Via the germline V gene (reference sequence), CDR1 is MNHEY and CDR2 SMNVEV. Concerning this clone itself: Its antigen is unknown. The sample holds no much larger clone one base away, and base qualities are not on file.

TCRbeta CDR3 regions were amplified from genomic DNA using the immunoSEQ Assay, a bias-controlled multiplex PCR. As for the original processing: The number of nucleated cells in each sample was estimated by amplification of reference gene primers within the assay. Sequence reads were collapsed and filtered to measure the absolute abundance of every unique TCRbeta CDR3 rearrangement. For each sample, productive Simpson clonality was calculated by taking the square root of Simpson's diversity index across productive rearrangements. Drawn from immuneACCESS, this table holds only the in-frame rearrangements with V and J called that TCRdb kept. Clones are partly lost; checked studies trace under half to an unresolved V gene and leave the rest unexplained. The DNA was the basis for D and trimming; V, J and clone size are from that table. The sample records about 260,000 clones, about 91% of which are singletons. The biggest ten clones account for approximately 2.5% of the sample.

At one collaborating source in Seattle, patients were enrolled during active infection and were followed longitudinally through the course of disease. Collaborating institutions collected whole blood in K2EDTA tubes following their own protocols. Collaborator samples were shipped for TCRbeta analysis as frozen whole blood, isolated PBMCs, or DNA extracted from either sample type. The investigation overall reported the following: The amount of clinical and demographic metadata varied by source and participant and was provided uncurated.

The clonotype comes from a person between 18 and 35 years old with COVID-19, enrolled during active disease. The sample comprised peripheral blood. The chain couples TRBV27 to TRBJ2-7; 7 bases in the middle match TRBD1. The nucleotide sequence reads TGTGCCAGCAGCCCCGCCCCGACAGGGTTGGACGAGCAGTACTTC. The translation is CASSPAPTGLDEQYF.